This entry features one T cell receptor (beta chain) sequence. What it binds is not known. This entry is derived from a study of OX40 agonist ivuxolimab in advanced cancers. Study-wide background: Of mixed ages from about 23 to 79 and averaging about 60 years, the group was about 80% male. Patients achieving partial responses numbered three: one hepatocellular carcinoma case and two cutaneous melanoma cases.

Whole-study results and caveats: The authors also found low normalized T-cell clonal expansion in some nonresponders.

Data came from immunoSEQ multiplex PCR; TCRdb stores just in-frame clones and leaves some out. Of some 46,000 clones listed, 70% to 90% were seen once; the top ten hold about 10%. The receptor's source is an adult with an advanced solid tumor such as melanoma, head and neck, liver or kidney cancer. Sequencing used CD4+ or CD8+ T cells sorted from blood, obtained in a trial of the OX40 agonist ivuxolimab.

CDR3 loop: CASIETGEAFF. The CDR3 DNA reads as TGTGCCAGCATAGAAACCGGGGAAGCTTTCTTT. This chain uses TRBV6-6 with TRBJ1-1; D remains unclear. The V gene lost 7 bases and the J gene lost 8 bases, with 11 bases spanning the gap. This CDR3 is 11 amino acids long. The germline gives CDR1 MNHNY, CDR2 SVGAGI (reference sequence).